Given below is one T cell receptor (beta chain) in context. Its antigen is not known. The data stem from a study of lymphopenia after photon versus proton radiotherapy. Overall study results and limits: After lymphocyte nadir, photon-treated repertoires showed oligoclonal expansion, especially CD8+ Temra.

The length of the CDR3 is 15 residues. J was trimmed by 2 bases and V by 0 bases; bases with no gene match: 3. CDR1 is SGHTA and CDR2 is FQGNSA in the germline V gene. The protocol was immunoSEQ multiplex PCR, while the TCRdb copy is restricted to in-frame clones and leaves out a portion. The data hold around 70,000 clones, with under 95% observed a single time. The rearrangement links TRBV7-2 to TRBJ1-1; TRBD1 matches at 7 bases. The starting material was peripheral blood, obtained from a patient treated with photon-based radiotherapy. This clonotype was obtained from a woman aged 40 to 50 with cholangiocarcinoma. CDR3 DNA sequence: TGTGCCAGCAGCTTAGCCACAGGGGTAAACACTGAAGCTTTCTTT. Its translation: CASSLATGVNTEAFF.